This note documents a single T cell receptor beta chain sequence. Its antigen is not identified. These data are taken from a study of vaccination effects on CD4 cells after COVID-19. Study observations and caveats: The authors studied few convalescent patients and collected no early post-infection timepoints.

The table came from immunoSEQ multiplex PCR; TCRdb's copy has only in-frame clones and leaves some out. The sample has 78,000 or so clones, 60% to 85% seen once. Before any sequencing was done, the ViraFEST assay used viral peptide pools to expand antigen-specific CD4+ T cells. Scientists isolated CD4+ T cells after a roughly ten-day culture period ended. Vaccine recipients had no previous SARS-CoV-2 infection; their nucleocapsid antibodies were negative. Germline lookup yields CDR1 SGHNT and CDR2 YENEEA. The CDR3 is 12 residues long. The V and J ends lost 1 base and 10 bases respectively, with 10 bases between them.

The TCR originated in a human donor who received a COVID-19 vaccine. The material sequenced was CD4+ T cells from PBMCs cultured with SARS-CoV-2 spike peptides, taken before COVID-19 vaccination. This chain links TRBV11-3 with TRBJ1-1; TRBD1 is a possible D gene (6 bases). DNA of the CDR3: TGTGCCAGCAGCTTAGGCGGGGGCCGAGCTTTCTTT. This gives the protein CASSLGGGRAFF. The variable domain in full, with the rest retrieved from reference TRBV11-3 and TRBJ1-1, is EAGVVQSPRYKIIEKKQPVAFWCNPISGHNTLYWYLQNLGQGPELLIRYENEEAVDDSQLPKDRFSAERLKGVDSTLKIQPAELGDSAVYLCASSLGGGRAFFGQGTRLTVV.